A single sample gave rise to the 28 T cell receptor beta chains below, sequenced in a study of blood T cell repertoires in COVID-19 (dated by TCRdb to 2020 to 2022). The library was built by means of the immunoSEQ multiplex PCR assay. Sourced from immuneACCESS, this table was stored by TCRdb with only in-frame sequences that have V and J called. A share of the clones is absent; for the studies checked, an unresolved V gene accounts for under half, and the remainder has no known explanation. The sample yields 300,000 to 450,000 clones; around 87% were counted once. Jointly, the top ten make up more than 9% of the sample. Sequenced sample: peripheral blood. The receptors stem from a young woman with COVID-19, enrolled during active disease.

The genes are TRBV5-1 and TRBJ2-2; the D is unclear. The V gene lost 0 bases and the J gene lost 1 base, with 7 bases spanning the gap. Germline V gene sequence: CDR1 SGHRS, CDR2 YFSETQ. The CDR3 is 15 amino acids. This CDR3 is CASSLVSQNTGELFF. The CDR3 nucleotides read TGCGCCAGCAGCTTGGTCTCACAGAACACCGGGGAGCTGTTTTTT.

This rearrangement joins TRBV15 to TRBJ2-5; D is possibly TRBD2 (5 bases). With 0 bases removed from V and 4 bases from J, the gap between germline ends came to 12 bases. The CDR3 totals 15 residues. Germline-derived CDR1 and CDR2 are LNHNV and YYDKDF (reference sequence). The CDR3 loop reads CATSRDYRSGETQYF. CDR3 coding DNA: TGTGCCACCAGCAGAGACTATCGCAGCGGAGAGACCCAGTACTTC.

V usage is TRBV6-5 and J usage is TRBJ2-7, with 7 bases that match TRBD1. Germline V gene data show CDR1 as MNHEY and CDR2 as SVGAGI. CDR3 length: 12 residues. V trimming: 8 bases; J trimming: 3 bases; junction bases outside the gene matches: 4. This CDR3 is CASRDSIYEQYF. CDR3 nucleotides: TGTGCCAGCCGGGACAGCATCTACGAGCAGTACTTC.

CDR3 amino acids: CASIGGAIYNSPLHF. The CDR3 DNA reads as TGTGCCAGTATCGGTGGGGCGATATATAATTCACCCCTCCACTTT. V and J are TRBV28 and TRBJ1-6; the D gene is possibly TRBD1 (5 bases). The CDR3 has 15 amino acids. Germline assignment: CDR1 MDHEN and CDR2 SYDVKM. V was clipped by 9 bases and J by 4 bases, with 16 bases between them.

The chain is built from TRBV28 and TRBJ1-4, with D uncertain. Germline V gene data show CDR1 as MDHEN and CDR2 as SYDVKM. The CDR3 consists of 16 residues. V lost 2 bases, J lost 5 bases, and 15 bases lay in between. The CDR3 DNA sequence: TGTGCCAGCAGTTTAATTATAGTAGAACCGAATGAAAAACTGTTTTTT. Translated, it gives CASSLIIVEPNEKLFF.

V and J are TRBV27 and TRBJ2-7; TRBD2 matches at 7 bases. Germline V gene data show CDR1 as MNHEY and CDR2 as SMNVEV (reference sequence). Trimming at V came to 2 bases and at J to 1 base, leaving 5 bases not matched to a gene. The CDR3 sequence is 15 residues long. CDR3 protein: CASSLLGGGSYEQYF. DNA for the CDR3: TGTGCCAGCAGTTTACTTGGGGGGGGATCCTACGAGCAGTACTTC.

The chain is built from TRBV4-3 and TRBJ1-6; D possibly corresponds to TRBD1 (6 bases). Per the germline V gene, CDR1 is LGHNA and CDR2 is YSLEER. The CDR3 length is 15 residues. Trimming removed 0 bases at V and 11 bases at J, with 14 bases between. The CDR3: CASSQDAGTGTPLHF. In nucleotides, the CDR3 is TGCGCCAGCAGCCAAGATGCCGGAACAGGGACACCCCTCCACTTT.

The chain carries TRBV5-1 and TRBJ2-5; TRBD1 is a possible D gene (6 bases). V was pared by 3 bases and J by 5 bases, with 20 bases between. The CDR3 spans 16 residues. CDR1 is SGHRS and CDR2 is YFSETQ in the germline V gene. The CDR3 region is CASSSGQGPQTETQYF. In DNA, the CDR3 is TGCGCCAGCAGCTCGGGACAAGGCCCCCAAACGGAGACCCAGTACTTC.

The V gene is TRBV4-1, the J gene TRBJ2-7; D is possibly TRBD2 (5 bases). V dropped 1 base and J dropped 4 bases, with 14 bases sitting between them. Germline V gene data show CDR1 as MGHRA and CDR2 as YSYEKL. The CDR3 spans 15 residues. The CDR3 loop is CASSQGYSTGYEQYF. CDR3 in DNA: TGCGCCAGCAGCCAAGGGTATTCCACGGGGTACGAGCAGTACTTC.

The CDR3 loop reads CASRGTGSGSPLHF. The CDR3 DNA sequence: TGTGCCAGCAGGGGCACTGGCTCGGGGTCACCCCTCCACTTT. The chain has TRBV6-5 and TRBJ1-6; D is undetermined. This CDR3 spans 14 amino acids. V was cut by 6 bases and J by 10 bases, with 16 bases left in between. Germline CDR1 MNHEY, CDR2 SVGAGI.

The chain couples TRBV5-1 to TRBJ2-2, with 9 nucleotides matching TRBD1. CDR1 is SGHRS, CDR2 YFSETQ, per germline. V lost 1 base, J lost 3 bases, and 4 bases stayed unmatched. The CDR3 is 16 residues long. The CDR3 bases are TGCGCCAGCAGCTTGTTAACAGGGGGCGACACCGGGGAGCTGTTTTTT. It specifies CASSLLTGGDTGELFF.

The V call is TRBV19, the J call TRBJ2-1, with D hard to call. This CDR3 has 15 amino acids. The germline gives CDR1 LNHDA, CDR2 SQIVND (reference sequence). V lost 2 bases, J lost 5 bases, and 13 bases lay in between. CDR3 protein: CASSISGVSHNEQFF. For the CDR3, the DNA is TGTGCCAGTAGTATATCCGGAGTCAGCCACAATGAGCAGTTCTTC.

This chain uses TRBV11-2 with TRBJ1-2; 12 bases agree with TRBD1. V gave up 3 bases and J gave up 8 bases; unmatched junction bases: 4. The length of the CDR3 is 14 residues. Germline CDR1 reads SGHAT; CDR2 reads FQNNGV. The CDR3 coding sequence is TGTGCCAGCAGCTTGTGGGACAGGGGGCTCGGCTACACCTTC. It specifies CASSLWDRGLGYTF.

The chain couples TRBV7-8 to TRBJ2-7; D is unresolved. The CDR3 loop spans 12 amino acids. Germline CDR1 is SGHVS and CDR2 is FQNEAQ. Trimming left V 5 bases short and J 2 bases short, with 7 bases between. The CDR3, as DNA: TGTGCCAGCAGCCCCAATCCCTACGAGCAGTACTTC. It encodes CASSPNPYEQYF.

The chain couples TRBV27 to TRBJ2-1, with 12 bases aligning to TRBD2. The V segment lost 0 bases and the J segment 9 bases; nucleotides outside the gene matches: 12. CDR1 is MNHEY, CDR2 SMNVEV, per germline (reference sequence). The length of the CDR3 is 18 residues. CDR3 coding DNA: TGTGCCAGCAGTTTATCCCACCCTAACGGACTAGCGGGAACTGAGCAGTTCTTC. It codes for CASSLSHPNGLAGTEQFF.

The chain uses TRBV5-1 and TRBJ2-5, with 10 nucleotides matching TRBD2. Germline V CDR1 and CDR2: SGHRS, YFSETQ. After removal of 4 bases from V and 0 bases from J, the junction contained 3 bases not matched to a gene. CDR3 length: 15 residues. The DNA for the CDR3 is TGCGCCAGCAGCCCACTAGCGGGAAACCAAGAGACCCAGTACTTC. Amino acids: CASSPLAGNQETQYF.

The J gene is TRBJ2-7, the V gene TRBV6-5; 8 bases are shared with TRBD2. Unmatched junction bases numbered 7, after V lost 0 bases and J lost 6 bases. CDR1 is MNHEY, CDR2 SVGAGI, per germline. The CDR3 is 15 amino acids. CDR3 coding DNA: TGTGCCAGCAGTTACTCGTGGGGACTAGAGCGCGAGCAGTACTTC. Amino acid sequence: CASSYSWGLEREQYF.

Here the CDR3 reads CASSSRDLNTGELFF. The CDR3 DNA reads as TGTGCCAGCAGTTCCCGGGACTTAAACACCGGGGAGCTGTTTTTT. The chain is built from TRBV28 and TRBJ2-2; TRBD2 might be the D (6 bases). V was pared by 4 bases and J by 2 bases, with 11 bases between. The CDR3 totals 15 residues. CDR1 and CDR2 from the germline V gene are MDHEN and SYDVKM. The whole variable domain, remainder taken from reference TRBV28 and TRBJ2-2, is DVKVTQSSRYLVKRTGEKVFLECVQDMDHENMFWYRQDPGLGLRLIYFSYDVKMKEKGDIPEGYSVSREKKERFSLILESASTNQTSMYLCASSSRDLNTGELFFGEGSRLTVL.

V is TRBV2 and J is TRBJ2-7, with TRBD2 as a possible D gene (6 bases). The length of the CDR3 is 18 residues. The germline V gene encodes CDR1 SNHLY and CDR2 FYNNEI. The ends were cut back, 2 bases at V and 4 bases at J, with 24 bases in the middle. The CDR3 DNA reads TGTGCCAGCAGTGAAATCGTGGTATACGGGAGAAAGACTTACGAGCAGTACTTC. This encodes CASSEIVVYGRKTYEQYF.

This chain joins TRBV30 and TRBJ1-6, with a tentative D call TRBD1 (5 bases). CDR3 size: 14 residues. CDR1 is GTSNPN, CDR2 SVGIG, per germline (reference sequence). V lost 2 bases and J 8 bases, leaving 13 bases between the germline ends. The CDR3: CAWSLTVLDSPLHF. CDR3 nucleotide sequence: TGTGCCTGGAGTCTGACAGTACTGGATTCACCCCTCCACTTT. The variable domain in full, completed from reference TRBV30 and TRBJ1-6, reads SQTIHQWPATLVQPVGSPLSLECTVEGTSNPNLYWYRQAAGRGLQLLFYSVGIGQISSEVPQNLSASRPQDRQFILSSKKLLLSDSGFYLCAWSLTVLDSPLHFGNGTRLTVT.

This clone was seen once. This sequence joins TRBV11-3 and TRBJ2-2; no clear D gene. CDR1 SGHNT and CDR2 YENEEA come from the germline V gene. This CDR3 is built from 13 residues. The V end was cut by 2 bases, the J end by 7 bases, with 8 bases between. The CDR3 protein is CASSLIGDGELFF. The CDR3 DNA follows: TGTGCCAGCAGCTTAATCGGTGACGGGGAGCTGTTTTTT. Combining the CDR3 with reference TRBV11-3 and TRBJ2-2 gives the whole variable domain EAGVVQSPRYKIIEKKQPVAFWCNPISGHNTLYWYLQNLGQGPELLIRYENEEAVDDSQLPKDRFSAERLKGVDSTLKIQPAELGDSAVYLCASSLIGDGELFFGEGSRLTVL.

J is TRBJ2-2 and V is TRBV6-5; 7 bases are a match to TRBD2. Trimming took 0 bases from V and 6 from J; bases not matched to a gene: 7. Per the germline V gene, CDR1 is MNHEY and CDR2 is SVGAGI. The CDR3 has 16 residues. CDR3 in DNA: TGTGCCAGCAGTTACTCGAGCGGGGTCGGGTCCGGGGAGCTGTTTTTT. This gives the protein CASSYSSGVGSGELFF.

This clone appeared a single time. This chain connects TRBV11-3 to TRBJ2-1; TRBD2 matches 8 bases. The CDR3 has 16 amino acids. Trimming removed 10 bases from V and 5 bases from J; junction bases left unmatched: 16. CDR1 is SGHNT and CDR2 is YENEEA in the germline V gene. The DNA for the CDR3 is TGTGCCACCCGAAGGGGCGGGAGGCCTCCTGACAATGAGCAGTTCTTC. Residues: CATRRGGRPPDNEQFF.

Many counts were recorded for this clone. The chain links TRBV4-2 to TRBJ2-6; 9 bases line up with TRBD1. V dropped 5 bases and J dropped 4; count of bases not matched to a gene: 12. CDR1 is LGHNA, CDR2 YNFKEQ, per germline. This CDR3 spans 18 amino acids. The CDR3 loop reads CASSAHGQGTSGANVLTF. The CDR3 nucleotides read TGTGCCAGCAGCGCCCACGGACAGGGGACTTCGGGGGCCAACGTCCTGACTTTC.

CDR3 bases: TGTGCCAGAAGCTCACCAAACTGGGGGAGGCATGAGCAGTTCTTC. The encoded protein is CARSSPNWGRHEQFF. The V call is TRBV5-3, the J call TRBJ2-1; D might be TRBD2 (6 bases). TRBV5-3 is recorded as an ORF, its role being uncertain. This CDR3 is 15 amino acids long. The germline V and J ends were trimmed by 3 bases and 8 bases, with 18 bases remaining between them.

The chain is built from TRBV29-1 and TRBJ2-3, with D possibly matching TRBD2 (5 bases). The V end lost 2 bases, the J end lost 2 bases, and 11 bases lay between the germline ends. Germline values: CDR1 SQVTM, CDR2 ANQGSEA. The CDR3 consists of 14 residues. The CDR3 coding sequence is TGCAGCGTTGAAACCGGCGGGCACACAGATACGCAGTATTTT. Translating gives CSVETGGHTDTQYF.

In this sample, this clone turned up once. The V and J genes are TRBV10-3 and TRBJ1-2; 7 nucleotides align to TRBD1. The CDR3 runs 14 residues. Trimming removed 4 bases from V and 0 bases from J; junction bases left unmatched: 2. The germline V gene encodes CDR1 ENHRY and CDR2 SYGVKD. For the CDR3, the DNA is TGTGCCATCAGTGGGACAGGACCTAACTATGGCTACACCTTC. Amino acid sequence: CAISGTGPNYGYTF.

In this sample, this clone turned up a few times. The chain is built from TRBV28 and TRBJ1-3; D is undetermined. Between the trimmed V and J ends, which lost 6 bases and 5 bases, there was a span of 8 bases. The CDR3 contains 12 residues. Germline V CDR1 and CDR2: MDHEN, SYDVKM. The CDR3 bases are TGTGCCAGCAGCTCAACTCGAAACACCATATATTTT. This translates into CASSSTRNTIYF.